This T cell receptor beta chain was recorded in a study of CD8+CD57+ T cells in acquired aplastic anemia. Overall study: Sorted cells (CD4+ and CD8+) yielded DNA amounts that averaged approximately 3 ug. Whole-study findings and limits: Comparison of patients with controls identified about 27 shared CD8+ CDR3 sequences.

The CDR3 loop spans 13 amino acids. The V gene lost 3 bases and the J gene lost 5 bases, with 10 bases spanning the gap. Per germline, CDR1 WSHSY and CDR2 SAAADI. Template material for TCR beta VDJ and CDR3 profiling consisted of genomic DNA. TCRdb analysed the reads with MiXCR anew, one entry per CDR3 protein. Among around 430,000 distinct CDR3 sequences listed, less than 35% were seen once. Whoever was chosen for sequencing had shown CD8+CD57+ cell expansion by flow cytometry. In its sample, this clonotype was seen many times. Its antigen is as yet unknown. This receptor was identified in a human donor with aplastic anemia. The chain recombines TRBV10-2 with TRBJ1-1; D is possibly TRBD1 (5 bases). Sequencing input: sorted CD4+, CD8+, or CD8+CD57+ T cells (not recorded which) from PBMCs. Here the CDR3 reads CASSDLWGTEAFF. Here the CDR3 DNA reads TGCGCCAGCAGTGATTTGTGGGGGACTGAAGCTTTCTTT.